This T cell receptor (beta chain) was obtained from a study of tumor and adjacent non-tumor tissue in lung cancer. Study summary: Stage I to III disease affected approximately 11 men and 5 women aged roughly 30 to 80. Notes on the study in general: Tumor repertoires had a smaller top 100 clone share than normal lung.

A modified ARM-PCR protocol with three rounds of nested PCR amplified TCRbeta. TCRdb recomputed calls from the multiplex PCR reads with MiXCR, one row per CDR3 protein. The sample has about 200,000 distinct CDR3 sequences; around 70% are singletons. The CDR3 sequence is 13 residues long. Germline assignment: CDR1 SQVTM and CDR2 ANQGSEA. A word on this clonotype: No antigen is known for it. The junction departs from the called germline gene at one end, perhaps through a read error.

This sample's RNA came from whole unsorted tissue. Sequencing input: lung tumor tissue. The source of this sequence is a man between 60 and 70 years old with non-small cell lung cancer. This sequence joins TRBV29-1 and TRBJ1-4; D is unclear. The CDR3 loop reads CIVESCTNEKLFF. As DNA, the CDR3 is TGCATCGTTGAGTCATGCACTAATGAAAAACTGTTTTTT.